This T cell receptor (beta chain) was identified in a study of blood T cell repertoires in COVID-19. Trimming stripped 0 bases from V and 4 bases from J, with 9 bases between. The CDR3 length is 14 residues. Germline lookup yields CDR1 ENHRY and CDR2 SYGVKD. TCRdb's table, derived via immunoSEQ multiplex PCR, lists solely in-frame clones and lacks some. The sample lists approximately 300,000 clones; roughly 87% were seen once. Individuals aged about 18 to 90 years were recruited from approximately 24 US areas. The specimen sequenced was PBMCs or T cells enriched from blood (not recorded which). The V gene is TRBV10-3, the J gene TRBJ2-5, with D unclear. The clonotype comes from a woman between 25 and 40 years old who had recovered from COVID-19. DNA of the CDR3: TGTGCCATCAGTGAGTCAACTGGCGGAGAGACCCAGTACTTC. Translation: CAISESTGGETQYF.